This T cell receptor beta chain was sequenced in a study of T cell responses to AZD1222 COVID-19 vaccine. The CDR3 covers 12 residues. Trimming removed 1 base at V and 8 bases at J, with 8 bases between. Per the germline V gene, CDR1 is MNHNS and CDR2 is SASEGT. Profiling relied on immunoSEQ multiplex PCR, and the TCRdb table lists in-frame clones only, not all of them. The table shows 85,000 to 120,000 clones, with roughly 80% occurring only once. Study-wide findings and caveats: The study sampled repertoires only after the peak T cell response. Seropositive at baseline were only a handful of AZD1222 recipients.

Comments on this clone: What it recognizes is unknown.

The clonotype was recovered from an adult in good health. The gene calls are TRBV6-1 and TRBJ1-1; D is unclear. The sample was peripheral blood, taken on day 0 of AZD1222 vaccination. CDR3 region: CASSEVRNEAFF. The CDR3 DNA reads TGTGCCAGCAGTGAAGTAAGGAACGAAGCTTTCTTT.